Given below is one T cell receptor (beta chain) in context. The CDR3 has 14 residues. Trimming left V 0 bases short and J 8 bases short, with 12 bases between. CDR1 and CDR2 (germline): PRHDT, FYEKMQ (reference sequence). TCRdb's copy holds only in-frame clones and misses some; the assay was immunoSEQ multiplex PCR. The table includes around 100,000 clones, 90% detected once. This sample was included in a study of OX40 agonist ivuxolimab in advanced cancers. For the study at large: The study treated patients with ivuxolimab, an agonistic anti-OX40 (CD134) antibody. Each dose-escalation patient presented with hepatocellular carcinoma, melanoma, renal cell or head and neck cancer.

The chain employs TRBV13 and TRBJ2-3, with a weak D call TRBD2 (5 bases). The specimen was CD4+ or CD8+ T cells sorted from blood, collected in a trial of the OX40 agonist ivuxolimab. The TCR comes from an adult with an advanced solid tumor such as melanoma, head and neck, liver or kidney cancer. The CDR3 DNA follows: TGTGCCAGCAGCTTAGGGACTATGGTGGTTACGCAGTATTTT. Translating it yields CASSLGTMVVTQYF. The variable domain in full, with the rest retrieved from reference TRBV13 and TRBJ2-3, is AAGVIQSPRHLIKEKRETATLKCYPIPRHDTVYWYQQGPGQDPQFLISFYEKMQSDKGSIPDRFSAQQFSDYHSELNMSSLELGDSALYFCASSLGTMVVTQYFGPGTRLTVL.